The 8 T cell receptor beta chains listed next were all sequenced from one sample in a study of cytomegalovirus exposure and HLA in healthy donors (dated by TCRdb to 2016 to 2017). To prepare the library, the immunoSEQ multiplex PCR assay was applied. The multiplex PCR relied on a mix of 60 forward primers for TCR Vbeta segments and 13 reverse primers for TCR Jbeta segments. The source is immuneACCESS, and TCRdb retained only in-frame sequences with V and J called. Part of the clones is not carried over; for the studies checked, unresolved V genes explain less than half of this, and the remainder is unexplained. In all, the sample holds about 190,000 clones, and 60% to 80% of those were seen once. The ten largest clones add up to 3% to 4% of the sample. Specimen: PBMCs. These receptors were taken from a woman aged 25-40 years in good health and CMV-seropositive.

The V and J genes are TRBV18 and TRBJ1-3; no clear D gene. Looked up from germline, CDR1 is KGHSH and CDR2 is LQKENI. This CDR3 comprises 15 residues. Trimming shortened V by 3 bases and J by 0 bases, and 9 bases separated the two germline ends. The CDR3 DNA sequence: TGTGCCAGCTCACCGAACGCGAACTCTGGAAACACCATATATTTT. It translates to CASSPNANSGNTIYF.

In its sample, this clone was seen a few times. The CDR3 here is CATSDRDNIGAGYTF. CDR3 bases: TGTGCCACCTCGGACAGGGATAATATAGGTGCTGGCTACACCTTC. The chain uses TRBV10-3 and TRBJ1-2; TRBD1 matches 8 bases. CDR1 is ENHRY, CDR2 SYGVKD, per germline. V lost 10 bases and J lost 7; bases outside the gene matches: 17. The CDR3 has 15 amino acids.

This clone showed up just once. The chain couples TRBV11-2 to TRBJ1-1; no clear D. The CDR3 contains 15 residues. The germline gives CDR1 SGHAT, CDR2 FQNNGV. The V end lost 2 bases, the J end lost 0 bases, and 10 bases lay between the germline ends. The CDR3 loop reads CASSLPTLMNTEAFF. The CDR3 DNA follows: TGTGCCAGCAGCTTACCGACACTTATGAACACTGAAGCTTTCTTT.

The chain links TRBV29-1 to TRBJ1-1, with 8 bases that match TRBD1. The CDR3 spans 13 residues. Germline CDR1 SQVTM, CDR2 ANQGSEA. Unmatched junction bases numbered 5, after V lost 7 bases and J lost 1 base. Written as DNA, the CDR3 is TGCAGCGCTAGACAGGGGTCGAACACTGAAGCTTTCTTT. It codes for CSARQGSNTEAFF.

The gene calls are TRBV7-2 and TRBJ2-3, with TRBD1 as a possible D gene (7 bases). The CDR3 runs 15 residues. Between the trimmed V and J ends, which lost 5 bases and 4 bases, there was a span of 16 bases. CDR1 is SGHTA, CDR2 FQGNSA, per germline. This CDR3 reads CASSHRGTSPDTQYF. As DNA, the CDR3 is TGTGCCAGCAGCCACAGGGGAACTAGCCCAGATACGCAGTATTTT.

The chain couples TRBV2 to TRBJ2-1; 8 bases are shared with TRBD2. Germline V CDR1 and CDR2: SNHLY, FYNNEI. The CDR3 loop spans 12 amino acids. J was trimmed by 9 bases and V by 8 bases; bases with no gene match: 6. The CDR3 spells CASHREGLEQFF. The CDR3 nucleotides read TGTGCCAGCCACCGGGAGGGCCTTGAGCAGTTCTTC.

In this sample, this clone turned up a few times. CDR3 protein: CASSSSGHYEQYF. For the CDR3, the DNA is TGTGCCAGCAGCTCGTCAGGTCACTACGAGCAGTACTTC. The chain couples TRBV5-6 to TRBJ2-7; no clear D gene. Germline lookup yields CDR1 SGHDT and CDR2 YYEEEE. The CDR3 covers 13 residues. The V and J ends lost 3 bases and 3 bases respectively, with 10 bases between them.

This clone is a singleton in its sample. The genes are TRBV5-8 and TRBJ1-2; D unresolved. CDR3 length: 14 amino acids. In germline, CDR1 is SGHTS, CDR2 YDEGEE. Trimming pared 2 bases from V and 7 bases from J, leaving 15 bases between. CDR3 sequence (DNA): TGTGCCAGCAGCTTTCCCTCCCCAGGCCGTGGCTACACCTTC. Translation: CASSFPSPGRGYTF.